One and the same sample provided the 27 T cell receptor beta chains below, sequenced in a study of shared clonotypes between healthy human individuals. Terminally differentiated effector memory CD45RA+ cells were left out of the naive CD8 fraction, which was CD45RO-negative and positively selected for CCR7. Sequencing used immunoSEQ multiplex PCR; TCRdb keeps in-frame clones, though not all of them. Here the sample spans more than 2 million clones, roughly 93% being singletons. The sequenced sample was naive CD8+ T cells from PBMCs. Receptors were obtained from a man younger than 35 in good health. Some clones in this sample may be carry-over from other donors' samples.

V and J are TRBV4-1 and TRBJ1-5, with no clear D. V lost 0 bases to trimming and J lost 0 bases, with 6 bases between them. The CDR3 has 15 amino acids. CDR1 is MGHRA and CDR2 is YSYEKL in the germline V gene. CDR3 region: CASSQDRFSNQPQHF. The CDR3 DNA is TGCGCCAGCAGCCAAGACAGGTTTAGCAATCAGCCCCAGCATTTT.

Regarding this clone: This CDR3 is also generated by other DNA sequences in the sample. This chain joins TRBV27 and TRBJ2-7, with D possibly matching TRBD1 (5 bases). The CDR3 consists of 14 residues. Germline values: CDR1 MNHEY, CDR2 SMNVEV (reference sequence). Trimming left V 2 bases short and J 0 bases short, with 8 bases between. For the CDR3, the DNA is TGTGCCAGCAGTTTAAGGGGTAACTCCTACGAGCAGTACTTC. It translates to CASSLRGNSYEQYF.

This clone has a single count. This chain links TRBV5-5 with TRBJ1-4; weak D call: TRBD1 (5 bases). Per the germline V gene, CDR1 is SGHKS and CDR2 is YYEKEE (reference sequence). V was pared by 4 bases and J by 2 bases, with 15 bases between. This CDR3 has 16 residues. The CDR3 here is CASSGPGELTNEKLFF. For the CDR3, the DNA is TGTGCCAGCAGCGGGCCGGGGGAATTGACTAATGAAAAACTGTTTTTT.

The chain joins TRBV29-1 to TRBJ2-1, with a tentative D call TRBD1 (6 bases). V was trimmed by 7 bases and J by 7 bases, leaving 20 bases between them. Germline CDR1 and CDR2: SQVTM and ANQGSEA. The CDR3 is 14 amino acids. CDR3 residues: CSGLAGDRRNEQFF. Written as DNA, the CDR3 is TGCAGCGGACTTGCAGGGGATAGAAGGAATGAGCAGTTCTTC.

V usage is TRBV7-9 and J usage is TRBJ2-7, with 7 nucleotides matching TRBD1. CDR1 and CDR2 from the germline V gene are SEHNR and FQNEAQ (reference sequence). The ends lost 6 bases at V and 4 bases at J; junction bases unmatched: 15. The CDR3 has 16 amino acids. CDR3 DNA sequence: TGTGCCAGCAGTTCGGGACAGACCCAAGACTGGTACGAGCAGTACTTC. Its translation is CASSSGQTQDWYEQYF.

V and J are TRBV28 and TRBJ2-2; 9 bases are shared with TRBD2. Germline loops: CDR1 MDHEN, CDR2 SYDVKM. The CDR3 totals 16 residues. V shed 5 bases, J shed 6 bases, and the junction held 10 bases outside the gene matches. The CDR3 sequence is CASSPRSSGSAGELFF. In nucleotides, the CDR3 is TGTGCCAGCAGTCCCCGTAGTAGCGGGAGTGCCGGGGAGCTGTTTTTT. The variable domain in full, with the rest retrieved from reference TRBV28 and TRBJ2-2, is DVKVTQSSRYLVKRTGEKVFLECVQDMDHENMFWYRQDPGLGLRLIYFSYDVKMKEKGDIPEGYSVSREKKERFSLILESASTNQTSMYLCASSPRSSGSAGELFFGEGSRLTVL.

The chain carries TRBV7-2 and TRBJ2-7; TRBD2 is a possible D gene (5 bases). The CDR3 spans 19 residues. V lost 1 base and J 0 bases, leaving 22 bases between the germline ends. Germline-derived CDR1 and CDR2 are SGHTA and FQGNSA. The CDR3 reads CASSLELYVGELGSYEQYF. The DNA for the CDR3 is TGTGCCAGCAGCTTAGAGCTGTATGTCGGGGAACTCGGCTCCTACGAGCAGTACTTC. Supplemented by reference TRBV7-2 and TRBJ2-7, the full variable domain reads GAGVSQSPSNKVTEKGKDVELRCDPISGHTALYWYRQSLGQGLEFLIYFQGNSAPDKSGLPSDRFSAERTGGSVSTLTIQRTQQEDSAVYLCASSLELYVGELGSYEQYFGPGTRLTVT.

V gene TRBV10-3 combines with J gene TRBJ2-7; 13 positions match TRBD2. The trim removed 5 bases at V and 6 bases at J, leaving 7 bases unmatched. The CDR3 spans 15 residues. From germline, CDR1 is ENHRY and CDR2 SYGVKD. CDR3 protein: CAISWGTSGNSEQYF. The CDR3 nucleotides read TGTGCCATCAGTTGGGGGACTAGCGGGAATTCCGAGCAGTACTTC.

The V call is TRBV2, the J call TRBJ2-3, with 8 bases that match TRBD1. Germline V lookup: CDR1 SNHLY, CDR2 FYNNEI. V was pared by 6 bases and J by 1 base, with 0 bases of the junction left unmatched. The CDR3 spans 13 residues. CDR3 sequence reads: CASRDRGTDTQYF. The CDR3 nucleotides are TGTGCCAGCAGGGACAGGGGCACAGATACGCAGTATTTT.

About this clone: Other nucleotide sequences in the sample specify the same CDR3. This chain connects TRBV28 to TRBJ2-1, with D unclear. The CDR3 consists of 11 residues. V was pared by 6 bases and J by 4 bases, with 4 bases between. The germline V gene has CDR1 MDHEN and CDR2 SYDVKM. CDR3 nucleotide sequence: TGTGCCAGCAGGAGTTACAATGAGCAGTTCTTC. Translation gives CASRSYNEQFF.

The sample holds a few counts of this clone. V and J are TRBV15 and TRBJ1-1; D unclear. The CDR3 sequence is 13 residues long. Deletions cut 6 bases from V and 0 bases from J, with 8 bases between. The germline CDR1 and CDR2 sequences are LNHNV and YYDKDF (reference sequence). CDR3 in amino acids: CATSSEMNTEAFF. CDR3 DNA: TGTGCCACCAGTTCAGAAATGAACACTGAAGCTTTCTTT.

V and J are TRBV25-1 and TRBJ2-1, with 13 nucleotides matching TRBD2. This CDR3 has 17 residues. Germline assignment: CDR1 MGHDK and CDR2 SYGVNS. V gave up 2 bases and J gave up 6 bases; unmatched junction bases: 7. The DNA for the CDR3 is TGTGCCAGCAGTGAAGGGAGACTAGCGGGAGGCCGCAATGAGCAGTTCTTC. Residues: CASSEGRLAGGRNEQFF.

This chain joins TRBV29-1 and TRBJ2-7; maybe TRBD1 (7 bases). V was shortened by 0 bases and J by 7 bases, with 22 bases between the two germline ends. Germline V lookup: CDR1 SQVTM, CDR2 ANQGSEA. The CDR3 length is 16 residues. As DNA, the CDR3 is TGCAGCGTTGAAGATCTTTTCGGGACAGAAGGGAGGGAGCAGTACTTC. It specifies CSVEDLFGTEGREQYF.

A remark on this clone: Other DNA variants within this sample encode the same CDR3. The chain combines TRBV9 with TRBJ2-7; 8 nucleotides match TRBD1. Looked up from germline, CDR1 is SGDLS and CDR2 is YYNGEE. The CDR3 sequence is 15 residues long. Trimming removed 0 bases from V and 3 bases from J; junction bases left unmatched: 5. CDR3 sequence reads: CASSVGQGAFYEQYF. CDR3 sequence (DNA): TGTGCCAGCAGCGTAGGGCAGGGGGCCTTCTACGAGCAGTACTTC. Full variable domain (missing parts from reference TRBV9 and TRBJ2-7): DSGVTQTPKHLITATGQRVTLRCSPRSGDLSVYWYQQSLDQGLQFLIQYYNGEERAKGNILERFSAQQFPDLHSELNLSSLELGDSALYFCASSVGQGAFYEQYFGPGTRLTVT.

As to this clone: At the DNA level, this CDR3 is encoded by other sequences in the same sample as well. The DNA of the CDR3 is TGTGCCAGCAGCTCCAGGGAAAGCTCCTACAATGAGCAGTTCTTC. Protein product: CASSSRESSYNEQFF. The rearrangement links TRBV11-2 to TRBJ2-1, with TRBD1 as a possible D gene (5 bases). This CDR3 spans 15 amino acids. The V end lost 4 bases, the J end lost 0 bases, and 10 bases lay between the germline ends. Germline loops: CDR1 SGHAT, CDR2 FQNNGV.

J is TRBJ1-2 and V is TRBV4-1; 8 bases map to TRBD1. Germline values: CDR1 MGHRA, CDR2 YSYEKL. This CDR3 contains 14 residues. V dropped 4 bases and J dropped 8; count of bases not matched to a gene: 9. The DNA for the CDR3 is TGCGCCAGCAGCCCCCGAAAGACAGGGGTCGGCTACACCTTC. Translated, it gives CASSPRKTGVGYTF.

V is TRBV28 and J is TRBJ2-7; TRBD1 aligns across 7 bases. Trimming removed 2 bases from V and 2 bases from J; junction bases left unmatched: 6. The V gene's germline CDR1 is MDHEN and CDR2 SYDVKM. The length of the CDR3 is 15 residues. The CDR3 nucleotides read TGTGCCAGCAGTTTAGGCCGACAGGGTGCCTACGAGCAGTACTTC. Translated: CASSLGRQGAYEQYF. Full variable domain (rest looked up from reference TRBV28 and TRBJ2-7): DVKVTQSSRYLVKRTGEKVFLECVQDMDHENMFWYRQDPGLGLRLIYFSYDVKMKEKGDIPEGYSVSREKKERFSLILESASTNQTSMYLCASSLGRQGAYEQYFGPGTRLTVT.

V is TRBV7-8 and J is TRBJ1-5; tentatively, D is TRBD1 (6 bases). V was clipped by 6 bases and J by 4 bases, with 22 bases between them. This CDR3 spans 17 amino acids. Germline assignment: CDR1 SGHVS and CDR2 FQNEAQ. CDR3 DNA: TGTGCCAGCAGTATATCCCGTCGGGGGCCGATGAATCAGCCCCAGCATTTT. Its translation: CASSISRRGPMNQPQHF.

In the case of this clone: Different DNA sequences within this sample yield the same CDR3. V usage is TRBV27 and J usage is TRBJ2-3; no firm D call. CDR1 is MNHEY, CDR2 SMNVEV, per germline (reference sequence). This CDR3 comprises 16 residues. V gave up 1 base and J gave up 0 bases, with 11 bases separating them. CDR3 sequence reads: CASSLLGPRSTDTQYF. As DNA, the CDR3 is TGTGCCAGCAGTTTATTAGGACCACGTAGCACAGATACGCAGTATTTT.

This clone was found once. Other DNA sequences in the sample encode the same CDR3. This chain links TRBV7-9 with TRBJ2-1; the D gene is possibly TRBD1 (5 bases). Between the trimmed V and J ends, which lost 4 bases and 8 bases, there was a span of 9 bases. This CDR3 has 12 amino acids. Germline CDR1 and CDR2: SEHNR and FQNEAQ (reference sequence). As DNA, the CDR3 is TGTGCCAGCAGCTCCAGGGTGTATGAGCAGTTCTTC. This sequence encodes CASSSRVYEQFF.

The V and J genes are TRBV6-1 and TRBJ1-4, with no clear D. The CDR3 sequence is 17 residues long. Germline V gene data show CDR1 as MNHNS and CDR2 as SASEGT. With 2 bases removed from V and 9 bases from J, the gap between germline ends came to 22 bases. Here the CDR3 DNA reads TGTGCCAGCAGTGAATTCGGTGGCCGGAGATCGGTTAAAAAACTGTTTTTT. It codes for CASSEFGGRRSVKKLFF.

A word on this clone: This sample includes further DNA sequences coding for the same CDR3. J is TRBJ2-7 and V is TRBV9; D could derive from TRBD1 or TRBD2 (7 bases each). CDR1 is SGDLS, CDR2 YYNGEE, per germline. The CDR3 covers 13 residues. Trimming shortened V by 4 bases and J by 1 base, and 9 bases separated the two germline ends. In DNA form, the CDR3 reads TGTGCCAGCAGCCAGGGGGGGTCCTACGAGCAGTACTTC. Residues: CASSQGGSYEQYF.

This clone was recorded at least ten times. The J gene is TRBJ2-2, the V gene TRBV6-4, with D maybe TRBD1 (6 bases). Germline V gives CDR1 MRHNA, CDR2 SNTAGT. Trimming stripped 0 bases from V and 3 bases from J, with 8 bases between. The CDR3 sequence is 15 residues long. The CDR3 bases are TGTGCCAGCAGTGACTCGAACAGGGACACCGGGGAGCTGTTTTTT. Protein product: CASSDSNRDTGELFF.

The CDR3 region is CASSFLAGEDEQYF. The CDR3 region has the DNA TGTGCCAGCAGCTTCCTAGCGGGAGAGGACGAGCAGTACTTC. The V call is TRBV7-9, the J call TRBJ2-7, with TRBD2 matching 10 bases. In germline, CDR1 is SEHNR, CDR2 FQNEAQ (reference sequence). The length of the CDR3 is 14 residues. The V segment lost 3 bases and the J segment 5 bases; nucleotides outside the gene matches: 4.

The V call is TRBV11-2, the J call TRBJ2-1; 10 bases line up with TRBD2. Germline values: CDR1 SGHAT, CDR2 FQNNGV. V lost 1 base, J lost 9 bases, and 9 bases stayed unmatched. The CDR3 has 16 residues. The CDR3 bases are TGTGCCAGCAGCTTAGGTGTACTAGCGGGATACGGTGAGCAGTTCTTC. It translates to CASSLGVLAGYGEQFF.

Only one count was recorded for this clone. The chain couples TRBV29-1 to TRBJ2-6; 7 nucleotides line up with TRBD1. The germline gives CDR1 SQVTM, CDR2 ANQGSEA. There are 18 residues in the CDR3. V was clipped by 6 bases and J by 0 bases; unmatched bases: 14. Here the CDR3 DNA reads TGCAGCGTCCTTCCACGACAGGGACCCTACTCTGGGGCCAACGTCCTGACTTTC. It is translated as CSVLPRQGPYSGANVLTF.

A few counts support this clone. DNA of the CDR3: TGTGCCAGATTTCAACGGGGGCCCCAGCATTTT. It yields the protein CARFQRGPQHF. This chain joins TRBV14 and TRBJ1-5; D is uncertain. Looked up from germline, CDR1 is SGHDN and CDR2 is FVKESK. This CDR3 is 11 amino acids long. Trimming removed 9 bases at V and 9 bases at J, with 12 bases between.